This TCR beta chain was sequenced during a study of T cells in localized non-small cell lung cancer. V shed 4 bases and J shed 7 bases, with 17 bases lying between them. The germline CDR1 and CDR2 sequences are LNHDA and SQIVND (reference sequence). This CDR3 is built from 15 residues. Notes on the study in general: Greater blood T cell density accompanied longer overall survival. Appearances in adjacent lung were noted for a median 57 of the top 100 tumor clones. The tumor had only one region sequenced, so heterogeneity remains possible.

Regarding this clone: What it recognizes is unknown.

Clones were read by immunoSEQ multiplex PCR, and TCRdb kept only the in-frame ones, dropping some. The sample has some 37,000 clones, 80% to 90% seen once. The clonotype was recovered from a woman aged 35 to 70 with stage I lung adenocarcinoma. The chain recombines TRBV19 with TRBJ2-1; D possibly corresponds to TRBD2 (6 bases). The sequenced sample was peripheral blood, obtained before any cancer treatment. CDR3 loop: CASSTWSGEMNEQFF. For the CDR3, the DNA is TGTGCCAGTAGTACGTGGTCGGGAGAAATGAATGAGCAGTTCTTC.